Below are 17 T cell receptor beta chains sequenced from a single sample in a study of T-cell memory formation after mild COVID-19. TCRdb independently ran MiXCR on the 5' RACE reads; one entry per CDR3 protein. The sample has over 300,000 distinct CDR3 sequences; roughly 19% are singletons. The specimen sequenced was PBMCs or a T cell subset sorted from them (not recorded which). All receptors derive from a man between 18 and 35 years old who had mild COVID-19 (a few samples of this study predate the infection). Cell type and time point are not known.

The table lists this clonotype with many counts. This chain uses TRBV7-9 with TRBJ1-6, with a tentative D call TRBD1 (5 bases). CDR1 is SEHNR and CDR2 is FQNEAQ in the germline V gene (reference sequence). V lost 3 bases and J lost 7, with 13 bases in between. The CDR3 spans 15 residues. The CDR3 reads CASSFGGEGNSPLHF. CDR3 DNA sequence: TGTGCCAGCAGCTTTGGAGGGGAGGGAAATTCACCCCTCCACTTT.

V gene TRBV20-1 combines with J gene TRBJ2-5; TRBD1 might be the D (6 bases). CDR1 and CDR2 (germline): DFQATT, SNEGSKA (reference sequence). There are 14 residues in the CDR3. The V end was cut by 4 bases, the J end by 2 bases, with 14 bases between. CDR3 nucleotide sequence: TGCAGTGCTAAACGGCCAGGGGCGCAAGAGACCCAGTACTTC. This sequence encodes CSAKRPGAQETQYF.

The gene calls are TRBV6-1 and TRBJ1-1; D remains unclear. Deletions cut 5 bases from V and 3 bases from J, with 10 bases between. CDR3 length: 13 residues. Germline CDR1 is MNHNS and CDR2 is SASEGT. The CDR3 loop is CASSRLRDTEAFF. CDR3 sequence (DNA): TGTGCCAGCAGTAGACTAAGGGACACTGAAGCTTTCTTT.

This chain links TRBV5-8 with TRBJ1-2; 8 bases map to TRBD1. Per germline, CDR1 SGHTS and CDR2 YDEGEE. The CDR3 covers 15 residues. V was pared by 4 bases and J by 7 bases, with 12 bases of the junction left unmatched. The CDR3 nucleotides read TGTGCCAGCAGCCTGAGGGACAGGCCAATATCTGGCTACACCTTC. Translated: CASSLRDRPISGYTF.

The V and J genes are TRBV27 and TRBJ2-7, with 9 bases aligning to TRBD1. The length of the CDR3 is 14 residues. The trim removed 3 bases at V and 9 bases at J, leaving 9 bases unmatched. CDR1 and CDR2 (germline): MNHEY, SMNVEV (reference sequence). The CDR3 coding sequence is TGTGCCAGCAGTTTTCTGGGACAGGGTCACGGGCAGTACTTC. This codes for CASSFLGQGHGQYF.

The rearrangement links TRBV6-2 or TRBV6-3 to TRBJ1-5; the D gene is possibly TRBD1 (5 bases). The CDR3 has 15 residues. Deletions cut 3 bases from V and 4 bases from J, with 13 bases between. Germline CDR1 reads MNHEY; CDR2 reads SVGEGT. The CDR3 nucleotides are TGTGCCAGCAGTTATAAGGGGAGGGATAATCAGCCCCAGCATTTT. It specifies CASSYKGRDNQPQHF.

This clonotype was seen many times. The chain joins TRBV21-1 to TRBJ2-7; TRBD1 is the table's D call and was not checked against the DNA. TRBV21-1 is classified as a pseudogene. The CDR3 totals 16 residues. CDR3 loop: CASSIGTGKRYYEQYF. The CDR3 DNA sequence: TGTGCCAGCAGCATTGGGACAGGGAAGAGGTACTACGAGCAGTACTTC.

This clonotype was detected a few times. The chain has TRBV6-2 or TRBV6-3 and TRBJ2-7; 10 bases match TRBD2. CDR1 MNHEY and CDR2 SVGEGT come from the germline V gene. V was pared by 5 bases and J by 1 base, with 2 bases of the junction left unmatched. The CDR3 has 14 amino acids. The DNA of the CDR3 is TGTGCCAGCAGTCCGGGACTAGCGTCCTACGAGCAGTACTTC. It translates to CASSPGLASYEQYF.

In its sample, this clonotype was seen a few times. This sequence joins TRBV29-1 and TRBJ2-3; 12 positions match TRBD2. The CDR3 extends over 15 amino acids. J gave up 4 bases and V 5 bases, and 7 bases lay outside the gene matches. Germline values: CDR1 SQVTM, CDR2 ANQGSEA. Here the CDR3 reads CSVSRTSGVSDTQYF. CDR3 coding DNA: TGCAGCGTTTCCCGGACTAGCGGGGTTTCAGATACGCAGTATTTT.

This sequence joins TRBV5-1 and TRBJ2-5; weak D call: TRBD1 (5 bases). Germline V lookup: CDR1 SGHRS, CDR2 YFSETQ. The CDR3 is 14 amino acids. Trimming stripped 0 bases from V and 5 bases from J, with 11 bases between. This chain's CDR3 is CASSLVRWGETQYF. In DNA form, the CDR3 reads TGCGCCAGCAGCTTGGTCCGGTGGGGCGAGACCCAGTACTTC.

This clonotype was detected only a few times. The chain joins TRBV7-9 to TRBJ2-3; the D gene is possibly TRBD2 (5 bases). The CDR3 length is 13 residues. V was cut by 4 bases and J by 8 bases, with 13 bases left in between. CDR1 and CDR2 (germline): SEHNR, FQNEAQ (reference sequence). The CDR3 loop is CASSSTIGGTQYF. The DNA for the CDR3 is TGTGCCAGCAGCTCAACGATAGGAGGTACGCAGTATTTT.

The table lists this clonotype with a few counts. This sequence joins TRBV7-2 and TRBJ1-5; maybe TRBD1 (6 bases). The V gene's germline CDR1 is SGHTA and CDR2 FQGNSA. The CDR3 spans 15 residues. V lost 1 base and J 2 bases, leaving 9 bases between the germline ends. The DNA for the CDR3 is TGTGCCAGCAGCTTAGAGGGGGTTGGCAATCAGCCCCAGCATTTT. This codes for CASSLEGVGNQPQHF.

The genes are TRBV11-2 and TRBJ1-6, with D perhaps matching TRBD1 (5 bases). The CDR3 consists of 14 residues. The V end was cut by 3 bases, the J end by 8 bases, with 11 bases between. Germline loops: CDR1 SGHAT, CDR2 FQNNGV. CDR3 loop: CASSFADKDSPLHF. CDR3 DNA: TGTGCCAGCAGCTTTGCGGACAAGGATTCACCCCTCCACTTT. Together with reference TRBV11-2 and TRBJ1-6, the CDR3 gives the full variable domain: EAGVAQSPRYKIIEKRQSVAFWCNPISGHATLYWYQQILGQGPKLLIQFQNNGVVDDSQLPKDRFSAERLKGVDSTLKIQPAKLEDSAVYLCASSFADKDSPLHFGNGTRLTVT.

The table lists this clonotype with a few counts. V usage is TRBV5-1 and J usage is TRBJ2-3, with TRBD1 matching over 7 bases. The CDR3 is made up of 16 amino acids. Germline loops: CDR1 SGHRS, CDR2 YFSETQ. With V trimmed by 1 base and J by 6 bases, 11 bases remained unmatched. CDR3 DNA sequence: TGCGCCAGCAGCTTGATAAATCCCCCGGACAGGGATACGCAGTATTTT. As protein: CASSLINPPDRDTQYF.

The rearrangement joins TRBV5-1 to TRBJ1-5; unclear D gene. The V end was cut by 4 bases, the J end by 4 bases, with 12 bases between. The CDR3 is made up of 14 amino acids. CDR1 SGHRS and CDR2 YFSETQ come from the germline V gene. In DNA form, the CDR3 reads TGCGCCAGCAGCAGGGAAGGGCTTAATCAGCCCCAGCATTTT. It yields the protein CASSREGLNQPQHF.

In its sample, this clonotype was seen many times. The CDR3 sequence is CASSLNRLNNEQFF. In DNA form, the CDR3 reads TGTGCCAGCAGCTTAAACCGGCTTAACAATGAGCAGTTCTTC. The chain joins TRBV7-3 to TRBJ2-1; D is uncertain. Trimming stripped 1 base from V and 5 bases from J, with 9 bases between. This CDR3 has 14 residues. Looked up from germline, CDR1 is SGHTA and CDR2 is FQGTGA.

This chain links TRBV12-3 or TRBV12-4 with TRBJ2-3; D perhaps matches TRBD2 (5 bases). This CDR3 is 15 amino acids long. With 1 base removed from V and 1 base from J, the gap between germline ends came to 9 bases. CDR3 nucleotide sequence: TGTGCCAGCAGTTTAGAACGGGGTCGCACAGATACGCAGTATTTT. Amino acid sequence: CASSLERGRTDTQYF.